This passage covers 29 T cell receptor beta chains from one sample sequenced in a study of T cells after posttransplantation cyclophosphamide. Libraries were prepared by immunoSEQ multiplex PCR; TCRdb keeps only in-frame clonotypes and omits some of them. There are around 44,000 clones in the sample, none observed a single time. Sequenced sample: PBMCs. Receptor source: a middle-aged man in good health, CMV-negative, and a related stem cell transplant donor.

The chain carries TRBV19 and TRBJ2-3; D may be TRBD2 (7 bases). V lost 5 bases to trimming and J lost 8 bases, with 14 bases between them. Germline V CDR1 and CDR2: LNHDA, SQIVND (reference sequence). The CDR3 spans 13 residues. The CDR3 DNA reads TGTGCCAGTAGTCCTGGAGGGGGGGGTACGCAGTATTTT. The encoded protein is CASSPGGGGTQYF.

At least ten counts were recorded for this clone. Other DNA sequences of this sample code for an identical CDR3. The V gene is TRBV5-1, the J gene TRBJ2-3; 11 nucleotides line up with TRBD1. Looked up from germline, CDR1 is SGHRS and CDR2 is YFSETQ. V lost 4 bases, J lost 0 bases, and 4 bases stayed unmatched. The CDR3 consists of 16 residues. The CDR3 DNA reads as TGCGCCAGCAGCCGCGGACAGGGGGCAAGCACAGATACGCAGTATTTT. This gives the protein CASSRGQGASTDTQYF.

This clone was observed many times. The CDR3 here is CASSLARGLLNTEAFF. The CDR3 DNA reads TGTGCCAGCAGCTTAGCAAGGGGTTTGTTGAACACTGAAGCTTTCTTT. This chain joins TRBV7-9 and TRBJ1-1, with D possibly being TRBD1 (5 bases). Per the germline V gene, CDR1 is SEHNR and CDR2 is FQNEAQ (reference sequence). The CDR3 spans 16 residues. The V end was cut by 0 bases, the J end by 0 bases, with 11 bases between.

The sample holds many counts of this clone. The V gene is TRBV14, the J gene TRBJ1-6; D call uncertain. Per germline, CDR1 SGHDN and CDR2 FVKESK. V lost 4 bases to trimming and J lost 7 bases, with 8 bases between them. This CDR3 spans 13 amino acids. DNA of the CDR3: TGTGCCAGCAGCCTTATCCAGAATTCACCCCTCCACTTT. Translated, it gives CASSLIQNSPLHF.

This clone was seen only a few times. The CDR3 reads CASSTEPEAFF. The CDR3 DNA reads TGTGCCAGCAGCACGGAGCCTGAAGCTTTCTTT. This chain joins TRBV7-9 and TRBJ1-1; D is ambiguous. There are 11 residues in the CDR3. The germline V gene encodes CDR1 SEHNR and CDR2 FQNEAQ (reference sequence). V lost 5 bases, J lost 6 bases, and 7 bases lay in between.

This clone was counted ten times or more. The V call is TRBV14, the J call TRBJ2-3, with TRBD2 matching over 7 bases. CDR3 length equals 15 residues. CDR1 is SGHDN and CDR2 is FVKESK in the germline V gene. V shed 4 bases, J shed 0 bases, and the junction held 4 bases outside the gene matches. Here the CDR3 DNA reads TGTGCCAGCAGCCTACTAGCGTCTAGCACAGATACGCAGTATTTT. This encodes CASSLLASSTDTQYF.

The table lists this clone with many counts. For the CDR3, the DNA is TGTGCCATCAGGACAGTCGGGACAGCAAACACTGAAGCTTTCTTT. Its protein product is CAIRTVGTANTEAFF. The V gene is TRBV10-3, the J gene TRBJ1-1; 7 positions match TRBD1. Germline-derived CDR1 and CDR2 are ENHRY and SYGVKD. J lost 2 bases, V lost 6 bases, and 9 bases had no gene match. This CDR3 has 15 amino acids.

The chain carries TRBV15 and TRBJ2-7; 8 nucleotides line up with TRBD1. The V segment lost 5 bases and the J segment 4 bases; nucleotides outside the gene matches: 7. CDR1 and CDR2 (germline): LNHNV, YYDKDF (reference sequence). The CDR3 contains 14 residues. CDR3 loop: CATSGTGGRYEQYF. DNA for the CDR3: TGTGCCACCAGCGGTACAGGGGGTCGGTACGAGCAGTACTTC.

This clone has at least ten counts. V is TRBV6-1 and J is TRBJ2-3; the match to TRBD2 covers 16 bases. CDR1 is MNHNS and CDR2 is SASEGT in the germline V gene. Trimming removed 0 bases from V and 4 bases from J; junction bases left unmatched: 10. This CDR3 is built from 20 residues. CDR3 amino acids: CASSEARPGLAGGRADTQYF. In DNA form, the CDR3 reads TGTGCCAGCAGTGAAGCCCGACCGGGACTAGCGGGGGGGAGGGCAGATACGCAGTATTTT.

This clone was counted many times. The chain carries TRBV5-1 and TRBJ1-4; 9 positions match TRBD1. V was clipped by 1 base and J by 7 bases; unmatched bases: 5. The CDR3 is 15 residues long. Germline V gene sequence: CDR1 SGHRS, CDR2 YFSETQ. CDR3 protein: CASSLSGTGSEKLFF. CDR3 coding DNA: TGCGCCAGCAGCTTGTCTGGGACAGGGAGTGAAAAACTGTTTTTT.

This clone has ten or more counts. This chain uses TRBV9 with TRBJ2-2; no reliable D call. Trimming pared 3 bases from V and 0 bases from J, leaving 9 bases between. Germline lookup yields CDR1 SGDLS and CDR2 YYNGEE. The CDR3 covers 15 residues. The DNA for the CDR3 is TGTGCCAGCAGCGCGATGACACCGAACACCGGGGAGCTGTTTTTT. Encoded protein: CASSAMTPNTGELFF.

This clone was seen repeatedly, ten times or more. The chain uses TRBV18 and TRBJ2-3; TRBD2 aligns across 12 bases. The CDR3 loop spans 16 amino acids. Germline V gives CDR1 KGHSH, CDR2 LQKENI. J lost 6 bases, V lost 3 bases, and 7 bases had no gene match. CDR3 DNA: TGTGCCAGCTCACCGCCGACTAGCGGGAGAGGGGATACGCAGTATTTT. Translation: CASSPPTSGRGDTQYF. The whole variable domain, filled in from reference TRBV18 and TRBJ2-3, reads NAGVMQNPRHLVRRRGQEARLRCSPMKGHSHVYWYRQLPEEGLKFMVYLQKENIIDESGMPKERFSAEFPKEGPSILRIQQVVRGDSAAYFCASSPPTSGRGDTQYFGPGTRLTVL.

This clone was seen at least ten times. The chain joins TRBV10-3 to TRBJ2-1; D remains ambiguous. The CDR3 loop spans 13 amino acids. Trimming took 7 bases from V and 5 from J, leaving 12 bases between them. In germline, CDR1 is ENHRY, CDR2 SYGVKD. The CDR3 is CAINGPGNNEQFF. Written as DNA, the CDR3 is TGTGCCATCAACGGTCCGGGTAACAATGAGCAGTTCTTC.

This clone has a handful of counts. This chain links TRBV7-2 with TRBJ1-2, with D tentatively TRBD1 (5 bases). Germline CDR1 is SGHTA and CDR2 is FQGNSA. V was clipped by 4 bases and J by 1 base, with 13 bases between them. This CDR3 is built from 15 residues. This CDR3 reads CASSSGTGVNYGYTF. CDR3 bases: TGTGCCAGCAGCTCGGGGACTGGGGTTAACTATGGCTACACCTTC.

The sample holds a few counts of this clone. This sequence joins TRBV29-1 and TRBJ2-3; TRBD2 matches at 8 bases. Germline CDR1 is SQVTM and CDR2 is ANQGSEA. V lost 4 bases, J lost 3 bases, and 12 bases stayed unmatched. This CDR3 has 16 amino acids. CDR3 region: CSVVELSGSRTDTQYF. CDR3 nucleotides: TGCAGCGTTGTAGAACTCAGCGGGAGTCGGACAGATACGCAGTATTTT.

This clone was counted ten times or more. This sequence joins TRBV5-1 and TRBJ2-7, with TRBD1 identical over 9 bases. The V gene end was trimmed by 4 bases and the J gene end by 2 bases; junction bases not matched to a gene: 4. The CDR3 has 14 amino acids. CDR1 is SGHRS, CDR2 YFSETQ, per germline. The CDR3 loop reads CASSTWTGAYEQYF. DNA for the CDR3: TGCGCCAGCAGCACCTGGACAGGGGCCTACGAGCAGTACTTC.

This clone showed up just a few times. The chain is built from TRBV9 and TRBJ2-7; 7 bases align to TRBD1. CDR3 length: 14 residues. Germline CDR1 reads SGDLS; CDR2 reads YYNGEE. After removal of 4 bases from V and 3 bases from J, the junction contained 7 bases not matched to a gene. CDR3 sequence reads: CASSPNRQGYEQYV. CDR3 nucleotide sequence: TGTGCCAGCAGCCCCAACAGACAGGGCTACGAGCAGTACGTC.

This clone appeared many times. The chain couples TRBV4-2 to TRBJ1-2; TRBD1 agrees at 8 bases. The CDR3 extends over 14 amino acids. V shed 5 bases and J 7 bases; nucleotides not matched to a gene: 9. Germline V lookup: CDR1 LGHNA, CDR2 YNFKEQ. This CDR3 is CASSFQDRDSGYTF. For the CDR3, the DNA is TGTGCCAGCAGCTTCCAGGACAGGGATAGTGGCTACACCTTC.

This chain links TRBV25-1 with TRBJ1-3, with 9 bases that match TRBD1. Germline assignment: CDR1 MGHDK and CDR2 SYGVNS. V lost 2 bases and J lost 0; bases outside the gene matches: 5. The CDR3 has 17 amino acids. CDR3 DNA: TGTGCCAGCAGTGAAGGGACAGGGCTTTACTCTGGAAACACCATATATTTT. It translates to CASSEGTGLYSGNTIYF. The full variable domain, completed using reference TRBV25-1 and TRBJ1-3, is EADIYQTPRYLVIGTGKKITLECSQTMGHDKMYWYQQDPGMELHLIHYSYGVNSTEKGDLSSESTVSRIRTEHFPLTLESARPSHTSQYLCASSEGTGLYSGNTIYFGEGSWLTVV.

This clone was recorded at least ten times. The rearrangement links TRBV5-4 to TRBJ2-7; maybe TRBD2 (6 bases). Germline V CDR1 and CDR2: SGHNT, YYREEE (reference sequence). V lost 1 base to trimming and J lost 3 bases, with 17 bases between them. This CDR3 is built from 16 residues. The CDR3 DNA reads TGTGCCAGCAGCTTGTCGCCAGCGGGTGGTAGCTACGAGCAGTACTTC. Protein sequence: CASSLSPAGGSYEQYF.

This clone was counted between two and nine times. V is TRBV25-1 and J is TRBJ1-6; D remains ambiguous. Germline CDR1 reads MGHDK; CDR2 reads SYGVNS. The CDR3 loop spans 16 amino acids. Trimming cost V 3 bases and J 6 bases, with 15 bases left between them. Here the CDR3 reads CASSESWGVGNSPLHF. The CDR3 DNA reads TGTGCCAGCAGTGAGTCTTGGGGAGTAGGTAATTCACCCCTCCACTTT.

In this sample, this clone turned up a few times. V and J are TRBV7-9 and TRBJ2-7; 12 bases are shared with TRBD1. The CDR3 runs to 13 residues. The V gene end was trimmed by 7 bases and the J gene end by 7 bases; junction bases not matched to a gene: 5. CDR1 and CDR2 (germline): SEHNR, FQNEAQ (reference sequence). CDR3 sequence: CASTGTGGREQYF. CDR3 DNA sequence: TGTGCCAGCACCGGGACAGGGGGCCGGGAGCAGTACTTC.

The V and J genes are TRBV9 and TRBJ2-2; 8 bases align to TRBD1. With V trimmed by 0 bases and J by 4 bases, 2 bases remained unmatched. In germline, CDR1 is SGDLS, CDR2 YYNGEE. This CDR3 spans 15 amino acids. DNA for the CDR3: TGTGCCAGCAGCGTAGGTCAGGGGGCCACCGGGGAGCTGTTTTTT. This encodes CASSVGQGATGELFF.

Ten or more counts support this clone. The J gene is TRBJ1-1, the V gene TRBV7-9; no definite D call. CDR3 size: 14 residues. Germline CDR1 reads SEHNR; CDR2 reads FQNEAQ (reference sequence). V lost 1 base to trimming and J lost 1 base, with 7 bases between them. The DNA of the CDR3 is TGTGCCAGCAGCTTAGTGGCAGGGAACACTGAAGCTTTCTTT. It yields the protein CASSLVAGNTEAFF.

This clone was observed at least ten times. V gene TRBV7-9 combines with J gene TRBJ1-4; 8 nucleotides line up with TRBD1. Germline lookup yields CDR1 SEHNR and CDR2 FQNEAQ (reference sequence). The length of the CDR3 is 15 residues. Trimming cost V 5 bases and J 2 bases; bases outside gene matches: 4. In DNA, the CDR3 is TGTGCCAGCAGCGCCCAGGGGGCGACTAATGAAAAACTGTTTTTT. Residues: CASSAQGATNEKLFF.

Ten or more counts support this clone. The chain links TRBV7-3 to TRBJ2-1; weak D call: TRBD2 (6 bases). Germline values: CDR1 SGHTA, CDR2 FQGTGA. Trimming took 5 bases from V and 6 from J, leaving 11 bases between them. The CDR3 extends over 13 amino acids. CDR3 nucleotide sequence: TGTGCCAGCAGCCCGGACTACCCCAATGAGCAGTTCTTC. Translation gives CASSPDYPNEQFF.

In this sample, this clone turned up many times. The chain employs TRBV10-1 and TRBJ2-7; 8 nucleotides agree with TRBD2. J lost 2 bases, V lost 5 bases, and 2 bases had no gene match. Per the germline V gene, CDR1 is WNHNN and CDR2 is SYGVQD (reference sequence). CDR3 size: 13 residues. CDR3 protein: CASSSGGPYEQYF. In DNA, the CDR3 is TGCGCCAGCAGTAGCGGGGGACCCTACGAGCAGTACTTC.

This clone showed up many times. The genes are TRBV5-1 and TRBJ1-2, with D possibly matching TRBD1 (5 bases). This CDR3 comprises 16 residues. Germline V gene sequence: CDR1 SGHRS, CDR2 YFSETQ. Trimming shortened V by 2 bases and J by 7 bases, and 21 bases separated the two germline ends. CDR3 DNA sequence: TGCGCCAGCAGCTTAACCTGGGGGGGTTCTTTAGGTGGCTACACCTTC. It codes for CASSLTWGGSLGGYTF.

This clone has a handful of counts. The CDR3 here is CASSFLRGSTDTQYF. The DNA of the CDR3 is TGTGCCAGCAGTTTCTTGCGGGGGAGCACAGATACGCAGTATTTT. The chain carries TRBV27 and TRBJ2-3, with 7 bases that match TRBD2. Germline V gene data show CDR1 as MNHEY and CDR2 as SMNVEV (reference sequence). The CDR3 extends over 15 amino acids. V shed 3 bases, J shed 0 bases, and the junction held 3 bases outside the gene matches.